A single sample is the source of the 8 T cell receptor beta chains below, sequenced in a study of vaccination effects on CD4 cells after COVID-19. Antigen specificity for these receptors is unknown. Ahead of sequencing, the ViraFEST assay grew antigen-specific CD4+ T cells using viral peptide pools. Cultured cells yielded isolated CD4+ T cells after around 9 days. Two doses of BNT162b2 or mRNA-1273 vaccine were administered to participants. Assay: immunoSEQ multiplex PCR; the TCRdb copy retains only in-frame clones and omits some. The sample comprises over 50,000 clones, roughly 72% of which are singletons, and roughly 1.2% rests with the top ten. This sample comprised CD4+ T cells from PBMCs cultured with HCoV-229E spike peptides, obtained after COVID-19 vaccination. The receptors here all came from a human donor who received a COVID-19 vaccine.

The rearrangement uses TRBV18 and TRBJ1-5; TRBD1 might be the D (6 bases). The CDR3 has 16 residues. V gave up 4 bases and J gave up 1 base, with 14 bases separating them. CDR1 is KGHSH and CDR2 is LQKENI in the germline V gene. In DNA, the CDR3 is TGTGCCAGCTCACTGGGGGCCGGGACGAGCAATCAGCCCCAGCATTTT. It yields the protein CASSLGAGTSNQPQHF.

The V and J genes are TRBV5-6 and TRBJ2-2, with 9 nucleotides matching TRBD1. CDR1 and CDR2 from the germline V gene are SGHDT and YYEEEE. Germline trimming cut 5 bases from V and 3 bases from J; bases unmatched to any gene: 8. The CDR3 is 16 residues long. Written as DNA, the CDR3 is TGTGCCAGCAGTCCGGGACAGGGTCTGTACACCGGGGAGCTGTTTTTT. Amino acids: CASSPGQGLYTGELFF.

The CDR3 region is CAISKTGYDEQYV. The CDR3 DNA reads as TGTGCCATCAGTAAGACAGGGTACGACGAGCAGTACGTC. This chain connects TRBV10-3 to TRBJ2-7; 7 bases match TRBD1. V gave up 5 bases and J gave up 5 bases; unmatched junction bases: 6. The CDR3 contains 13 residues. From germline, CDR1 is ENHRY and CDR2 SYGVKD.

J is TRBJ2-5 and V is TRBV5-1, with D possibly being TRBD2 (7 bases). Per germline, CDR1 SGHRS and CDR2 YFSETQ. V lost 6 bases to trimming and J lost 4 bases, with 19 bases between them. The CDR3 is 15 residues long. CDR3 sequence (DNA): TGCGCCAGCATAGGGGGGGTAGGGCTCGGAGAGACCCAGTACTTC. Its protein product is CASIGGVGLGETQYF.

The chain recombines TRBV15 with TRBJ2-7; 7 bases line up with TRBD1. The germline gives CDR1 LNHNV, CDR2 YYDKDF (reference sequence). The CDR3 sequence is 14 residues long. With 3 bases clipped from V and 4 bases from J, the junction kept 6 bases outside the gene matches. CDR3 bases: TGTGCCACCAGCAGGGAGACAGGGTTTTACGAGCAGTACGTC. It translates to CATSRETGFYEQYV.

The chain has TRBV30 and TRBJ2-5, with 8 bases aligning to TRBD2. Trimming cost V 3 bases and J 5 bases; bases outside gene matches: 11. The germline V gene encodes CDR1 GTSNPN and CDR2 SVGIG (reference sequence). This CDR3 has 15 amino acids. Written as DNA, the CDR3 is TGTGCCTGGAGCCTTAGGTGGCGGGGGGCGGAGACCCAGTACTTC. Protein product: CAWSLRWRGAETQYF.

J is TRBJ1-2 and V is TRBV5-1; D is undetermined. Germline V gene data show CDR1 as SGHRS and CDR2 as YFSETQ. The CDR3 runs 14 residues. Deletions cut 4 bases from V and 1 base from J, with 11 bases between. CDR3 nucleotides: TGCGCCAGCAGCCCGGACGGTGTTAACTATGGCTACACCTTC. Encoded protein: CASSPDGVNYGYTF.

J is TRBJ1-3 and V is TRBV10-3; D might be TRBD1 (5 bases). The germline V gene has CDR1 ENHRY and CDR2 SYGVKD. The CDR3 is 15 residues long. The V gene lost 4 bases and the J gene lost 0 bases, with 10 bases spanning the gap. CDR3 in DNA: TGTGCCATCAGTGCCAGGGCAGGCTCTGGAAACACCATATATTTT. It codes for CAISARAGSGNTIYF.